A selection of T cell receptor beta chains follows, all from one sample in a study of blood T cell repertoires in COVID-19. Some clones are missing from TCRdb's copy, which holds only in-frame ones; the method was immunoSEQ multiplex PCR. The repertoire holds approximately 260,000 clones, with 88% as singletons. Sequencing was done on a sample of peripheral blood. All receptors come from a woman in her seventies with COVID-19, enrolled during active disease. The CDR3 runs from the conserved cysteine through the conserved F or W. Each record gives: J gene, V gene, CDR3 protein.

J: TRBJ1-6; V: TRBV27; CDR3: CASSLPDRNSPLHF
J: TRBJ1-3; V: TRBV7-9; CDR3: CASSPRDRVNTIYF
J: TRBJ2-7; V: TRBV11-2; CDR3: CASSPRGGYEQYF
J: TRBJ2-5; V: TRBV30; CDR3: CAWAGFIEGETQYF
J: TRBJ1-6; V: TRBV9; CDR3: CASSASRGNSPLHF
J: TRBJ1-6; V: TRBV6-6; CDR3: CASHLDRGNSPLHF
J: TRBJ2-1; V: TRBV19; CDR3: CASTAGRSTYNEQFF
J: TRBJ2-3; V: TRBV24-1; CDR3: CATSDFSFLGVADTQYF
J: TRBJ2-1; V: TRBV6-5; CDR3: CASSYRFGQPYNEQFF
J: TRBJ1-4; V: TRBV11-2; CDR3: CASSKKTGTNEKLFF
J: TRBJ2-1; V: TRBV5-4; CDR3: CASSLASGEYNEQFF
J: TRBJ2-5; V: TRBV6-6; CDR3: CASRTDRDETQYF
J: TRBJ1-6; V: TRBV3-1/TRBV3-2; CDR3: CASSQERSGWSPLHF
J: TRBJ2-5; V: TRBV11-2; CDR3: CASSYGTGSNRETQYF